Shown below are 25 T cell receptor beta chains from a single sample sequenced in a study of blood T cells in healthy people across ages. A second PCR, run for roughly 7 to 12 cycles, used a sample-barcoded 5' primer plus a J-beta primer mix. TCRdb re-called the 5' RACE reads with MiXCR, one entry per CDR3 protein. Of some 640,000 distinct CDR3 sequences in the sample, 25% to 35% were seen once. Sample: blood. The origin of the receptors is a woman over 75 in good health.

The sample holds many counts of this clonotype. The chain uses TRBV4-2 and TRBJ1-6; 7 bases are shared with TRBD1. CDR3 length: 16 residues. The germline V gene encodes CDR1 LGHNA and CDR2 YNFKEQ. V dropped 1 base and J dropped 9; count of bases not matched to a gene: 9. This chain's CDR3 is CASSQVQGGIGSPLHF. CDR3 in DNA: TGTGCCAGCAGCCAAGTTCAGGGGGGTATCGGTTCACCCCTCCACTTT.

This clonotype was recorded many times. The gene calls are TRBV5-1 and TRBJ2-1, with 8 bases matching TRBD2. Germline V lookup: CDR1 SGHRS, CDR2 YFSETQ. The CDR3 covers 16 residues. The V gene end was trimmed by 0 bases and the J gene end by 2 bases; junction bases not matched to a gene: 4. Here the CDR3 reads CASSLAGGATYNEQFF. Here the CDR3 DNA reads TGCGCCAGCAGCTTGGCCGGGGGGGCAACCTACAATGAGCAGTTCTTC.

This clonotype was observed at least ten times. The rearrangement uses TRBV6-1 and TRBJ2-1; 7 bases align to TRBD2. The germline CDR1 and CDR2 sequences are MNHNS and SASEGT. J was trimmed by 0 bases and V by 5 bases; bases with no gene match: 4. The CDR3 is made up of 15 amino acids. CDR3 amino acids: CASSRAGHSYNEQFF. CDR3 bases: TGTGCCAGCAGTCGAGCGGGGCACTCCTACAATGAGCAGTTCTTC.

In its sample, this clonotype was seen many times. J is TRBJ2-7 and V is TRBV20-1, with D unclear. CDR1 is DFQATT and CDR2 is SNEGSKA in the germline V gene (reference sequence). There are 15 residues in the CDR3. The V gene lost 3 bases and the J gene lost 9 bases, with 24 bases spanning the gap. The DNA of the CDR3 is TGCAGTGCTAGCCCGCTTGTAAGCCTCGGTGTTATGCAGTACTTC. It translates to CSASPLVSLGVMQYF.

About this clonotype: A much larger clone is a single base away; this may be a read error. This chain connects TRBV9 to TRBJ2-7; 11 bases agree with TRBD2. Per germline, CDR1 SGDLS and CDR2 YYNGEE. The CDR3 contains 16 residues. The CDR3 loop is CASSVGRLAGGHEQHF. CDR3 coding DNA: TGTGCCAGCAGCGTAGGTCGCCTAGCGGGGGGCCACGAGCAGCACTTC.

In its sample, this clonotype was seen many times. This sequence joins TRBV7-2 and TRBJ2-7; D is uncertain. V was cut by 1 base and J by 6 bases, with 10 bases left in between. This CDR3 comprises 13 residues. CDR1 and CDR2 (germline): SGHTA, FQGNSA. The CDR3 coding sequence is TGTGCCAGCAGCTTAGTGTTGAGCCGCGAGCAGTACTTC. It specifies CASSLVLSREQYF.

This clonotype appeared many times. The V call is TRBV18, the J call TRBJ2-5; a possible D gene is TRBD1 (6 bases). The CDR3 extends over 13 amino acids. In germline, CDR1 is KGHSH, CDR2 LQKENI. V lost 8 bases and J lost 3, with 13 bases in between. The CDR3 spells CASSPGQKETQYF. Written as DNA, the CDR3 is TGTGCCAGCAGTCCCGGACAGAAAGAGACCCAGTACTTC.

Concerning this clonotype: This likely comes from a read error, as the CDR3 has no conserved phenylalanine or tryptophan at its end. The chain uses TRBV4-1 and TRBJ1-1; the D is unclear. The CDR3 length is 14 residues. Per germline, CDR1 MGHRA and CDR2 YSYEKL. The V gene lost 6 bases and the J gene lost 8 bases, with 19 bases spanning the gap. DNA of the CDR3: TGCGCCAGCAGTCTGGACCTTATGAGCCTAGAAGCTTTCTCT. Its translation: CASSLDLMSLEAFS.

This clonotype has a count of ten or more. The chain combines TRBV11-2 with TRBJ2-7; D gene uncertain. V dropped 5 bases and J dropped 4 bases, with 12 bases sitting between them. Germline V gene lookup returns CDR1 SGHAT and CDR2 FQNNGV. CDR3 size: 13 residues. In nucleotides, the CDR3 is TGTGCCAGCAGCCTTATAACCGGTTACGAGCAGTACTTC. Protein sequence: CASSLITGYEQYF.

The CDR3 nucleotides are TGTGCCAGCAGCTCCCTAGCGGGAGCGAGCGAGCAGTACTTC. Translating it yields CASSSLAGASEQYF. The chain joins TRBV7-7 to TRBJ2-5; 10 bases agree with TRBD2. The better agreement between TRBJ2-7 and the DNA end casts doubt on the J call. CDR1 SSHAT and CDR2 FNYEAQ come from the germline V gene (reference sequence). This CDR3 has 14 amino acids.

Many counts were recorded for this clonotype. The gene calls are TRBV14 and TRBJ2-3, with D tentatively TRBD1 (6 bases). The V and J ends lost 4 bases and 5 bases respectively, with 19 bases between them. The CDR3 extends over 16 amino acids. Germline assignment: CDR1 SGHDN and CDR2 FVKESK. The DNA for the CDR3 is TGTGCCAGCAGCCCCGGACAGAGGGGACGAATAGATACGCAGTATTTT. This sequence encodes CASSPGQRGRIDTQYF.

As concerns this clonotype: Since a much larger clone is just one base distant, this may be a read error. This chain links TRBV7-6 with TRBJ2-7; 9 bases fit TRBD2. Germline values: CDR1 SGHVS, CDR2 FNYEAQ. There are 16 residues in the CDR3. The CDR3 nucleotides are TGTGCCAGCAGCTTAGGTCAAGCGGGGGGCCTCTACGGGCAGTACTTC. Translated, it gives CASSLGQAGGLYGQYF.

This clonotype was detected many times. This chain joins TRBV12-3 or TRBV12-4 and TRBJ2-7; a possible D gene is TRBD2 (6 bases). The CDR3 consists of 13 residues. Trimming took 6 bases from V and 9 from J, leaving 18 bases between them. The CDR3 DNA follows: TGTGCCAGCAGCTTATCTGGGGGGAAGGTGCAGTACTTC. Encoded protein: CASSLSGGKVQYF.

This clonotype showed up many times. This chain links TRBV12-5 with TRBJ2-6; 8 positions match TRBD1. Losses at the gene ends were 0 bases for V and 0 bases for J; bases not matched to a gene: 13. The germline CDR1 and CDR2 sequences are LGHNT and FRNRAP. The CDR3 sequence is 21 residues long. CDR3 protein: CASGLVPGLGTGRSGANVLTF. The CDR3 bases are TGTGCTAGTGGTTTGGTACCGGGGCTCGGGACAGGACGCTCTGGGGCCAACGTCCTGACTTTC.

The sample holds a few counts of this clonotype. This sequence joins TRBV30 and TRBJ2-3, with 7 bases lining up with TRBD2. J lost 6 bases, V lost 2 bases, and 11 bases had no gene match. Germline assignment: CDR1 GTSNPN and CDR2 SVGIG (reference sequence). This CDR3 is 15 amino acids long. The DNA for the CDR3 is TGTGCCTGGAGTAGGCCTAGCGGATTTTCCGATACGCAGTATTTT. Translating gives CAWSRPSGFSDTQYF.

The sample holds many counts of this clonotype. The J gene is TRBJ2-1, the V gene TRBV7-3; 7 bases are shared with TRBD2. The CDR3 runs 16 residues. Trimming cost V 5 bases and J 4 bases; bases outside gene matches: 11. CDR1 is SGHTA and CDR2 is FQGTGA in the germline V gene. The CDR3 protein is CASSPTTSWSYNEQFF. The CDR3 coding sequence is TGTGCCAGCAGCCCAACGACTAGCTGGTCTTACAATGAGCAGTTCTTC.

This clonotype was counted a few times. The CDR3 DNA reads TGTGCCAGCAGCAGTCGTGGGGGAGGGAAGCCAGATACGCAGTATTTT. Its translation is CASSSRGGGKPDTQYF. The V gene is TRBV7-9, the J gene TRBJ2-3; 7 bases map to TRBD2. CDR1 SEHNR and CDR2 FQNEAQ come from the germline V gene (reference sequence). The CDR3 has 16 residues. V was clipped by 5 bases and J by 4 bases; unmatched bases: 12.

This clonotype was observed at least ten times. The CDR3 protein is CASSPAQVGEAFF. CDR3 in DNA: TGTGCCAGCTCACCGGCACAGGTGGGTGAGGCTTTCTTT. V gene TRBV18 combines with J gene TRBJ1-1; tentative D call: TRBD1 (5 bases). The CDR3 consists of 13 residues. The V and J ends lost 3 bases and 11 bases respectively, with 16 bases between them. Germline loops: CDR1 KGHSH, CDR2 LQKENI. Filled out from reference TRBV18 and TRBJ1-1, the complete variable domain reads NAGVMQNPRHLVRRRGQEARLRCSPMKGHSHVYWYRQLPEEGLKFMVYLQKENIIDESGMPKERFSAEFPKEGPSILRIQQVVRGDSAAYFCASSPAQVGEAFFGQGTRLTVV.

The V and J genes are TRBV6-5 and TRBJ1-1, with a possible D match to TRBD1 (5 bases). Germline lookup yields CDR1 MNHEY and CDR2 SVGAGI. This CDR3 spans 12 amino acids. Trimming took off 6 bases at V and 10 bases at J, with 15 bases between the two ends. The CDR3 spells CASSPTTEGAFF. CDR3 bases: TGTGCCAGCAGCCCAACGACAGAGGGAGCTTTCTTT.

The table lists this clonotype with a few counts. A much larger clone differs from this one at a single base, so this may be a read error. This rearrangement joins TRBV6-5 to TRBJ1-2; D may be TRBD1 (5 bases). The V end was cut by 6 bases, the J end by 4 bases, with 12 bases between. The length of the CDR3 is 13 residues. The germline CDR1 and CDR2 sequences are MNHEY and SVGAGI. CDR3 loop: CASRSLGGYGYTF. The CDR3 DNA reads TGTGCCAGCAGGTCGTTGGGGGGCTATGGCTACACCTTC.

At least ten counts were recorded for this clonotype. This rearrangement joins TRBV5-6 to TRBJ2-3; 7 nucleotides align to TRBD1. The CDR3 consists of 13 residues. The V gene's germline CDR1 is SGHDT and CDR2 YYEEEE. V lost 3 bases, J lost 5 bases, and 3 bases stayed unmatched. As DNA, the CDR3 is TGTGCCAGCAGCTCGACAGGGATAGATACGCAGTATTTT. Translated: CASSSTGIDTQYF.

Points on this clonotype: A much larger clonotype is one base distant, so this may be a read error. This chain connects TRBV6-2 or TRBV6-3 to TRBJ1-5, with TRBD1 as a possible D gene (6 bases). The V and J ends lost 2 bases and 4 bases respectively, with 9 bases between them. The CDR3 has 14 residues. Looked up from germline, CDR1 is MNHEY and CDR2 is SVGEGT. CDR3 loop: CASSYGGPNQPQHF. The CDR3, as DNA: TGTGCCAGCAGTTACGGGGGGCCGAATCAGCCCCAGCATTTT.

The sample holds many counts of this clonotype. The chain recombines TRBV5-1 with TRBJ1-2; TRBD1 is a possible D gene (5 bases). The CDR3 consists of 14 residues. Germline-derived CDR1 and CDR2 are SGHRS and YFSETQ. V lost 0 bases to trimming and J lost 8 bases, with 14 bases between them. The CDR3 DNA follows: TGCGCCAGCAGCTTGGATCGGGGCTCGGGCGGCTACACCTTC. Amino acid sequence: CASSLDRGSGGYTF.

The chain combines TRBV6-5 with TRBJ2-3; TRBD1 matches at 7 bases. J was trimmed by 0 bases and V by 0 bases; bases with no gene match: 3. Per germline, CDR1 MNHEY and CDR2 SVGAGI. The length of the CDR3 is 16 residues. The CDR3 loop reads CASSYSIGGSTDTQYF. Here the CDR3 DNA reads TGTGCCAGCAGTTACTCGATAGGGGGCAGCACAGATACGCAGTATTTT.

This clonotype has at least ten counts. The V gene is TRBV4-3, the J gene TRBJ2-7; 11 nucleotides agree with TRBD1. CDR3 size: 15 residues. Per germline, CDR1 LGHNA and CDR2 YSLEER. V dropped 4 bases and J dropped 3; count of bases not matched to a gene: 5. CDR3 in DNA: TGCGCCAGCAGCCTCGGGACAGGGGGACGCTACGAGCAGTACTTC. Translating it yields CASSLGTGGRYEQYF.